This T cell receptor (beta chain) was recovered during a study of blood T cells in healthy people across ages. Sample-barcoded 5' priming and a J-beta primer mix drove a second PCR of about 7 to 12 cycles. TCRdb ran MiXCR on the 5' RACE reads and lists one entry per CDR3 protein. The table has 730,000 or so distinct CDR3 sequences, approximately 39% seen once; the top ten hold around 20%. Germline loops: CDR1 MGHRA, CDR2 YSYEKL. The CDR3 extends over 18 amino acids. V was pared by 2 bases and J by 3 bases, with 9 bases of the junction left unmatched. The chain joins TRBV4-1 to TRBJ2-1, with 11 bases identical to TRBD2. This receptor was identified in a woman between 55 and 75 years old in good health. Source material: blood. The CDR3 DNA reads TGCGCCAGCAGCCAAACCCAACTAGCGGGGGCCAGCTACAATGAGCAGTTCTTC. Its translation: CASSQTQLAGASYNEQFF.